Listed below are T cell receptor beta chains from one sample, sequenced in a study of cytomegalovirus exposure and HLA in healthy donors. The method was immunoSEQ multiplex PCR; TCRdb's version includes in-frame clones alone and lacks a portion of them. The data contain tens of thousands of clones, roughly 76% of them singletons. The sample consisted of PBMCs. The receptors stem from a woman aged 30 to 39 in good health and CMV-seronegative. Both conserved end residues are part of each CDR3. The D gene is left open where the match is weak. Expanded clones are given a class, and other clones once, few, many or no size at all.

V gene,J gene,clone size,D gene,CDR3 DNA,CDR3 protein
TRBV10-3,TRBJ2-7,-,TRBD2,TGTGCCATCAGTGACGTTAGCGGGAGTAACTACGAGCAGTACTTC,CAISDVSGSNYEQYF
TRBV28,TRBJ2-3,-,-,TGTGCCAGCAGTTTTTTATCCCAGAGCACAGATACGCAGTATTTT,CASSFLSQSTDTQYF
TRBV19,TRBJ1-1,once,TRBD1,TGTGCCAGTAGTATCTCCGGGACAGAGGGGACTGAAGCTTTCTTT,CASSISGTEGTEAFF
TRBV5-1,TRBJ1-4,-,-,TGCGCCAGCAGCCTACAGGGAAAAAATAATGAAAAACTGTTTTTT,CASSLQGKNNEKLFF
TRBV27,TRBJ2-3,-,TRBD2,TGTGCCAGCAGTCCACTAGCGGGAGCCGCGGATACGCAGTATTTT,CASSPLAGAADTQYF
TRBV6-5,TRBJ1-2,-,-,TGTGCCAGCAGCCCCTCGGAGGACCCTAACTATGGCTACACCTTC,CASSPSEDPNYGYTF
TRBV30,TRBJ2-7,-,TRBD1,TGTGCCTGGACCTTCGGGACAGGGACGTACGAGCAGTACTTC,CAWTFGTGTYEQYF
TRBV27,TRBJ2-7,-,TRBD1,TGTGCCAGCAGTTTATCGAGGGGGACAGCCTACGAGCAGTACTTC,CASSLSRGTAYEQYF
TRBV6-6,TRBJ1-6,-,-,TGTGCCAGCAGTTATGTGGGCCCTCGGGGTAATTCACCCCTCCACTTT,CASSYVGPRGNSPLHF
TRBV10-3,TRBJ1-3,-,-,TGTGCCACCATTAGAGATCGGACAGCTCGTCCGGGAAACACCATATATTTT,CATIRDRTARPGNTIYF
TRBV6-6,TRBJ2-1,-,TRBD2,TGTGCCAGCAGTAAGGGACTAGCGGGCTACAATGAGCAGTTCTTC,CASSKGLAGYNEQFF
TRBV28,TRBJ2-7,-,-,TGTGCCAGCAGTGAAGGTGGAGACGAGCAGTACTTC,CASSEGGDEQYF
TRBV4-2,TRBJ2-2,-,TRBD2,TGTGCCAGCAGCCGAGGGGGGCTAGCGGGAGTCCGCGACACCGGGGAGCTGTTTTTT,CASSRGGLAGVRDTGELFF
TRBV7-2,TRBJ2-1,-,TRBD2,TGTGCCAGCAGCTTAGTATCCGGCGGGAGCAATAATGAGCAGTTCTTC,CASSLVSGGSNNEQFF
TRBV19,TRBJ1-2,once,TRBD1,TGTGCCAGTGGGATCAGGACAGGGGGTCACTATGGCTACACCTTC,CASGIRTGGHYGYTF
TRBV9,TRBJ2-5,-,-,TGTGCCAGCAATGGCGGAGCCCAACAAGAGACCCAGTACTTC,CASNGGAQQETQYF
TRBV27,TRBJ1-2,-,TRBD1,TGTGCCAGCAGTACGCCGGGACAGGGGTTCTATGGCTACACCTTC,CASSTPGQGFYGYTF
TRBV19,TRBJ2-5,-,TRBD2,TGTGCCAGTAGTTCCATACTAGCGGGAGAGGCGGAGACCCAGTACTTC,CASSSILAGEAETQYF